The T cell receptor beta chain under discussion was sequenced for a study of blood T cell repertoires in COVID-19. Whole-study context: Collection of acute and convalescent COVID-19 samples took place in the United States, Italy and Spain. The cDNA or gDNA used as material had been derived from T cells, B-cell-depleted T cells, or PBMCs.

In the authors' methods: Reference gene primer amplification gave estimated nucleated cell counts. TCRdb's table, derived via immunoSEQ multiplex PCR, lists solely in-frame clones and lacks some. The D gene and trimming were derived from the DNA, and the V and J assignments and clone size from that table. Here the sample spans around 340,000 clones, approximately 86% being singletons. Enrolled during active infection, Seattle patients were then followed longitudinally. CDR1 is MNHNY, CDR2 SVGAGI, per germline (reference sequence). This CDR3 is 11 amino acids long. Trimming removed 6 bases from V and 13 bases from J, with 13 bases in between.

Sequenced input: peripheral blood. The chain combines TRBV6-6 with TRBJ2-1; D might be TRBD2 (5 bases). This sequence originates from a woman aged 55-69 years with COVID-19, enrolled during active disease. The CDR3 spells CASSTGVSQFF. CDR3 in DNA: TGTGCCAGCAGCACCGGGGTTTCTCAGTTCTTC.